These 6 T cell receptor beta chains were sequenced from one sample in a study of breast tumors, draining lymph nodes, adjacent tissues. TCRdb redid the calling of the multiplex PCR reads with MiXCR, one entry per CDR3 protein. The sample has around 100,000 distinct CDR3 sequences, about 20% seen once. Axillary draining lymph nodes of breast cancer patients supplied the node samples. The sequenced sample was axillary lymph node tissue. These receptors all come from a female donor with breast cancer. Some clones in this sample may be carry-over from other donors' samples.

About this clonotype: A much larger clonotype is one base distant, so this may be a read error. Likely a read error: the CDR3 ends without its conserved phenylalanine or tryptophan. The rearrangement links TRBV2 to TRBJ2-3; the D is unclear. The germline V and J ends were trimmed by 4 bases and 0 bases, with 8 bases remaining between them. CDR1 is SNHLY, CDR2 FYNNEI, per germline. The CDR3 covers 14 residues. The CDR3 protein is CASSVRQSTDTQYS. The CDR3 DNA is TGTGCCAGCAGTGTAAGGCAGAGCACAGATACGCAGTATTCT.

About this clonotype itself: A clone one base away is much larger, so this may be a read error. This chain uses TRBV11-2 with TRBJ2-1; D ambiguous. Per the germline V gene, CDR1 is SGHAT and CDR2 is FQNNGV. CDR3 length: 15 residues. The V end was cut by 7 bases, the J end by 0 bases, with 13 bases between. The CDR3 sequence: CASTLPPSSYNEQFF. CDR3 sequence (DNA): TGTGCCAGCACCCTGCCCCCGAGCTCCTACAATGAGCAGTTCTTC.

This clonotype was seen only a few times. The chain carries TRBV5-4 and TRBJ2-2; D perhaps matches TRBD2 (5 bases). The CDR3 is 13 amino acids. With 5 bases removed from V and 7 bases from J, the gap between germline ends came to 12 bases. Per germline, CDR1 SGHNT and CDR2 YYREEE (reference sequence). The CDR3 loop reads CASRESGGGELFF. The DNA for the CDR3 is TGTGCCAGCAGAGAGAGCGGAGGCGGGGAGCTGTTTTTT. The full variable domain, its missing parts supplied by reference TRBV5-4 and TRBJ2-2, is ETGVTQSPTHLIKTRGQQVTLRCSSQSGHNTVSWYQQALGQGPQFIFQYYREEENGRGNFPPRFSGLQFPNYSSELNVNALELDDSALYLCASRESGGGELFFGEGSRLTVL.

The sample holds many counts of this clonotype. The chain combines TRBV9 with TRBJ2-1; D perhaps matches TRBD1 (6 bases). Germline CDR1 reads SGDLS; CDR2 reads YYNGEE. V was shortened by 1 base and J by 6 bases, with 11 bases between the two germline ends. This CDR3 region has 14 residues. CDR3 DNA: TGTGCCAGCAGCGTAAGACAGGAGAGCAATGAGCAGTTCTTC. It yields the protein CASSVRQESNEQFF.

This clonotype was counted at least ten times. The chain carries TRBV18 and TRBJ2-7; 9 bases match TRBD2. CDR3 length: 13 residues. After removal of 5 bases from V and 6 bases from J, the junction contained 5 bases not matched to a gene. CDR1 is KGHSH, CDR2 LQKENI, per germline. The CDR3 DNA reads TGTGCCAGCTCATCTAGCGGGAATCGCGAGCAGTACTTC. Amino acid sequence: CASSSSGNREQYF.

This clonotype has ten or more counts. The V gene is TRBV20-1, the J gene TRBJ1-6; perhaps TRBD1 as D (6 bases). Trimming cost V 0 bases and J 7 bases, with 19 bases left between them. The CDR3 has 17 residues. Per germline, CDR1 DFQATT and CDR2 SNEGSKA (reference sequence). The CDR3 nucleotides read TGCAGTGCTAGAGATCTAGTCGCCGGGACATCCAATTCACCCCTCCACTTT. It translates to CSARDLVAGTSNSPLHF.